This T cell receptor (beta chain) derives from a study of response to subunit inactivated influenza vaccine. The germline CDR1 and CDR2 sequences are KGHDR and SFDVKD. The CDR3 totals 16 residues. J lost 0 bases, V lost 4 bases, and 6 bases had no gene match. TCRdb reprocessed the RT-PCR reads with MiXCR, giving one entry per CDR3 protein. The top ten clones hold about 3% of a sample with just under 550,000 distinct CDR3 sequences, approximately 24% of them seen once. These same data were also listed under a study on T cells expressing NK-cell markers. As that report states: The authors made TCR beta cDNA libraries by 5'RACE template switching. This switching added a universal primer site and UMIs. From sorted CD3+CD56+NKG2C+, CD3+CD56+NKG2C- and CD3+CD56-NKG2C+ T cells came the TCR beta repertoires. The study sequenced eight donors, seven HCMV-seropositive and one seronegative. Several of the donors also had these clonotypes leading their CD3+CD56-NKG2C+ fraction.

The origin of this receptor is a man aged 50 to 60 who received an inactivated influenza vaccine. The input for sequencing was CD4+ T cells sorted from PBMCs, taken 11 to 12 days after vaccination. This sequence joins TRBV24-1 and TRBJ2-3, with 7 bases fitting TRBD2. The CDR3 spells CATSDLSGPSTDTQYF. The CDR3 coding sequence is TGTGCCACCAGTGACCTTAGCGGGCCAAGCACAGATACGCAGTATTTT.